The present TCR beta chain was sequenced within a study of cytotoxic CD8 clonotypes in ibrutinib-treated CLL (dated by TCRdb to the early 2020s). Regarding the study in general: The cohort included about 15 treatment-naive and 11 relapsed/refractory patients; about 17 were IGHV unmutated. Longitudinal samples were available for about 30% of the roughly 86 trial participants. Partial responses were observed in 24 patients and complete responses in 2; after a median follow-up of about 69 months, remission was maintained in approximately 14 patients and progression was observed in about twelve. Cryopreserved peripheral blood mononuclear cells were collected at three points: before therapy, at response, and at either sustained remission or disease progression. Patients were still on ibrutinib when every remission and progressive disease sample was collected. An average of around 250,000 productive templates and about 100,000 productive rearrangements was obtained per sample. The response samples were drawn at a median of roughly twelve months into treatment, with a range of about 6 to 36 months. Findings and caveats that apply to the study as a whole: Baseline clonality exceeded that of age-matched healthy donors and correlated strongly with circulating CD8+ T-cell counts. Public clonotypes were rare and either shrank or stayed stable during treatment, and the rise in clonality at ibrutinib response reflected expansion of private clonotypes. Sampling times were not matched between patients in sustained remission and patients whose disease was progressing, and lymph node repertoires were not examined. Clonality increased at ibrutinib response, stayed stable in sustained remission, and fell back toward baseline at progression.

The sample holds one count of this clone. Its antigen has not been determined. No much larger clone exists at a distance of one base, and base qualities are not known. The goal of deep resolution MiSeq sequencing was a depth between 1 in 1 million and 1 in 200,000 T cells, and coverage averaged 10x per clonotype. TCR beta libraries were generated with the immunoSEQ hsTCRB Kit. The published analysis was carried out like this. ImmunoSEQ Data Assistant and ImmunoSEQ Analyzer were used for data analysis, and V, D and J genes were assigned according to IMGT definitions. Clonality, with values ranging from 0 to 1, was calculated as one minus the normalized Shannon entropy of productive rearrangement frequencies. Only overrepresented clonotypes making up at least 0.05% of the repertoire of each patient were included in the public clonotype analysis. Repertoires from about a dozen age-matched healthy donors in immuneACCESS were used as clonality controls. In its TCRdb copy, this immuneACCESS table keeps in-frame sequences only and misses some clones. Where compared with another copy, unresolved V genes explain less than half of these, and the others have no known cause. The V and J calls and the clone size are those of that table, but D and trimming were determined from the DNA. The sample profile shows 40,000 to 55,000 clones; approximately 87% of them were found once. In total, the top ten clones hold roughly 22% of the sample.

Reading from cysteine to phenylalanine, the CDR3 counts 14 amino acids. The sequence is cut down to CDR3 DNA, 42 bases in frame from base 1. The germline V and J ends show losses of 2 bases and 7 bases respectively, and no gene match explains 6 bases of the junction. CDR1 and CDR2 were assigned from the germline V gene as MRHNA and SNTAGT. The time point label corresponds to: roughly 2 years on ibrutinib. For TCR beta library preparation, roughly 2 micrograms of genomic DNA were extracted from the cryopreserved PBMCs. High-throughput TCR beta sequencing was performed on longitudinal blood samples from CLL patients receiving ibrutinib monotherapy. The patients took part in an open-label, single-center phase 2 trial of ibrutinib monotherapy.

Sequencing used PBMCs, obtained after 24 months of ibrutinib treatment. The clonotype originates from a human donor with chronic lymphocytic leukemia. The rearranged segments are TRBV6-4 and TRBJ1-2, with 8 bases aligning to TRBD1. The bases are TGTGCCAGCAGTGACAGGCCAGGGGGCTCTGGCTACACCTTC. The translation is CASSDRPGGSGYTF.